The source of this T cell receptor (beta chain) is a study of quantifying T cell responses using KT2 cells. At the level of the study: Reverse transcription used primers in the TCR alpha and beta constant regions. The T4 ligation step was estimated to exceed 8.5% efficiency under optimum conditions.

The length of the CDR3 is 12 residues. Trimming took off 8 bases at V and 0 bases at J, with 5 bases between the two ends. The cDNA 3' end received a ligated oligonucleotide with a UMI. An equimolar mix of RC1.1 and RC1.2 primed the beta chain across TRBC1 and TRBC2. TCRdb reprocessed the UMI-ligation and nested PCR reads via MiXCR and lists one record per CDR3 protein. This sample has tens of thousands of distinct CDR3 sequences, with 9% to 15% found just once. This clonotype showed up just a few times. The chain joins TRBV12-3 or TRBV12-4 to TRBJ2-1; D not resolved. The receptor comes from a human donor. The sequenced sample consisted of PBMCs spiked with cells of the T cell clone KT2. CDR3 sequence reads: CASRSSYNEQFF. The DNA of the CDR3 is TGTGCCAGCCGGAGCTCCTACAATGAGCAGTTCTTC.